The entry below gives a single T cell receptor (beta chain) sequence along with its context. Its antigen is not known. Germline V gene data show CDR1 as LNHDA and CDR2 as SQIVND (reference sequence). The CDR3 covers 14 residues. Trimming removed 6 bases from V and 1 base from J, with 11 bases in between. 60 Vbeta and 13 Jbeta primers were used in PCR. Generated by immunoSEQ multiplex PCR, the TCRdb table keeps only in-frame clones and is missing some. The sample gives some 140,000 clones, roughly 80% of which show up once; roughly 1% is in the top ten. This sample is drawn from a study of cytomegalovirus exposure and HLA in healthy donors. Study-wide results and limits: The study flagged approximately 180 TCR beta chains as cytomegalovirus-associated. In an earlier analysis, productive rearrangement rates for most beta V segments clustered near 87% or 30%. In a later analysis, HLA-C alleles had the fewest associated TCRs, DRB1 alleles the most.

This chain links TRBV19 with TRBJ2-3; no firm D call. The sequence derives from an older woman in good health and CMV-seronegative. Sequences were obtained from PBMCs. The CDR3 coding sequence is TGTGCCAGTAGCCTAGGTGGTGGCACAGATACGCAGTATTTT. Protein sequence: CASSLGGGTDTQYF. The full variable domain, completed using reference TRBV19 and TRBJ2-3, is DGGITQSPKYLFRKEGQNVTLSCEQNLNHDAMYWYRQDPGQGLRLIYYSQIVNDFQKGDIAEGYSVSREKKESFPLTVTSAQKNPTAFYLCASSLGGGTDTQYFGPGTRLTVL.